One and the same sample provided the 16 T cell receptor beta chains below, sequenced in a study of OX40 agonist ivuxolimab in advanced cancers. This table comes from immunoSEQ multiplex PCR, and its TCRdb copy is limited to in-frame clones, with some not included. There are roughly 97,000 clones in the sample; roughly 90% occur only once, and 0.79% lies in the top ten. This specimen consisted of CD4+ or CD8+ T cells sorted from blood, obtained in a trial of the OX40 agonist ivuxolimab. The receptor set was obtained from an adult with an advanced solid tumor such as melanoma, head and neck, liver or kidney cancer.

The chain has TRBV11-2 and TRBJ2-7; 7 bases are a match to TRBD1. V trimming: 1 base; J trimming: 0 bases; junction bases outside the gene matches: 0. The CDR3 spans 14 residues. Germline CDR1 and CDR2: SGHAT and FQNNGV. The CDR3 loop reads CASSLGTGSYEQYF. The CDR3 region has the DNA TGTGCCAGCAGCTTAGGGACAGGCTCCTACGAGCAGTACTTC.

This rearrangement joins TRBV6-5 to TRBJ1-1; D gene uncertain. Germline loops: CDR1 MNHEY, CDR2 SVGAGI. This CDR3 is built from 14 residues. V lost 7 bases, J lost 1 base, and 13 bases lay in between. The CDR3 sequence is CASIQGVANTEAFF. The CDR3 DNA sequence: TGTGCCAGCATCCAAGGTGTCGCGAACACTGAAGCTTTCTTT.

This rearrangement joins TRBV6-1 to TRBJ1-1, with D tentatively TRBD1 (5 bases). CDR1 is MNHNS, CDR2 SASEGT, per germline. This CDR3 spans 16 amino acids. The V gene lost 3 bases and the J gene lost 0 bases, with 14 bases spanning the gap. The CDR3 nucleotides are TGTGCCAGCAGTGATAGTAGGTACAGGTTGAACACTGAAGCTTTCTTT. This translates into CASSDSRYRLNTEAFF.

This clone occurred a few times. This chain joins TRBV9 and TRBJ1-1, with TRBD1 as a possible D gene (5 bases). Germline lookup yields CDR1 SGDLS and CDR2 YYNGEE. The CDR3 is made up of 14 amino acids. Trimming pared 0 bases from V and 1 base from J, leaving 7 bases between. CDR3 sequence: CASSVAGANTEAFF. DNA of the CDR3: TGTGCCAGCAGCGTAGCCGGGGCGAACACTGAAGCTTTCTTT.

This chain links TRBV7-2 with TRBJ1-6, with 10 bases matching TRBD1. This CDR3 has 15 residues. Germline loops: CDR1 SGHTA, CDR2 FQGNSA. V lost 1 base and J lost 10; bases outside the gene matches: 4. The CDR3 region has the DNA TGTGCCAGCAGCTTAGGGACAGGGGGTTTGTCACCCCTCCACTTT. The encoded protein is CASSLGTGGLSPLHF.

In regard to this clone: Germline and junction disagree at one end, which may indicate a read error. The CDR3 region has the DNA TGCGCCAGCAGCTCCGCAGGGCCTAATTATGGCTACACCTTC. Its translation: CASSSAGPNYGYTF. The rearrangement links TRBV5-1 to TRBJ1-2; D is perhaps TRBD1 (5 bases). The CDR3 consists of 14 residues. Germline-derived CDR1 and CDR2 are SGHRS and YFSETQ.

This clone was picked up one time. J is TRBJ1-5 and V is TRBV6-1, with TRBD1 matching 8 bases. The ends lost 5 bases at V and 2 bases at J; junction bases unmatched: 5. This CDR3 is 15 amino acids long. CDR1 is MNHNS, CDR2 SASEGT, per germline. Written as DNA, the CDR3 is TGTGCCAGCAGTTTCGACAGGGGAGGCAATCAGCCCCAGCATTTT. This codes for CASSFDRGGNQPQHF.

DNA of the CDR3: TGTGCCAGCAGTGAGTCCCACGAGGGGTACTATGGCTACACCTTC. Its translation is CASSESHEGYYGYTF. The rearrangement links TRBV6-1 to TRBJ1-2, with D possibly matching TRBD1 (5 bases). The CDR3 loop spans 15 amino acids. Per germline, CDR1 MNHNS and CDR2 SASEGT. The V and J ends lost 3 bases and 3 bases respectively, with 14 bases between them.

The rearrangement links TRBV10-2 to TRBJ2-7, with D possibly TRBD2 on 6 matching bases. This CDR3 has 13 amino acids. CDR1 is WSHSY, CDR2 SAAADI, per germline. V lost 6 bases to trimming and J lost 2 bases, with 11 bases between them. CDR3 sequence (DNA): TGCGCCAGCAGGGGGAGGATAACCTACGAGCAGTACTTC. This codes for CASRGRITYEQYF.

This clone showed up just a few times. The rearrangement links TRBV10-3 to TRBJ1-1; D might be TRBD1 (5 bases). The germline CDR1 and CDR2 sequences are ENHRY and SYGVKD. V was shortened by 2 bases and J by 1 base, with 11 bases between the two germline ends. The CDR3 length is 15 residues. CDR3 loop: CAISETPTANTEAFF. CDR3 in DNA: TGTGCCATCAGTGAGACCCCGACAGCGAACACTGAAGCTTTCTTT.

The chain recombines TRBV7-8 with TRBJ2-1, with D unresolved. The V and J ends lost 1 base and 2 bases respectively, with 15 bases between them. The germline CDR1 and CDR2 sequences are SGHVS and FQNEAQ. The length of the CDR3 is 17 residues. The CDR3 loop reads CASSLGPGDSPYNEQFF. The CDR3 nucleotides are TGTGCCAGCAGCTTAGGGCCCGGAGACTCACCCTACAATGAGCAGTTCTTC.

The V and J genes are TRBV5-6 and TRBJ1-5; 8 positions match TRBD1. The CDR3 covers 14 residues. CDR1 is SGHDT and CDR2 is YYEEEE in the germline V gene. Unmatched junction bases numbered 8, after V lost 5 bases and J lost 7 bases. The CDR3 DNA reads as TGTGCCAGCAGTTATACAGGGGGAACCCAGCCCCAGCATTTT. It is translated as CASSYTGGTQPQHF.

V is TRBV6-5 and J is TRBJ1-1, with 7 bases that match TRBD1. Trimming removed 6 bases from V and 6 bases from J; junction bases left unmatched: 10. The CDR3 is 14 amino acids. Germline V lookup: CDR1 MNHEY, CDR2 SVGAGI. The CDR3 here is CASRLVTGAAEAFF. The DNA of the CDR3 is TGTGCCAGCAGGCTGGTAACAGGGGCGGCTGAAGCTTTCTTT.

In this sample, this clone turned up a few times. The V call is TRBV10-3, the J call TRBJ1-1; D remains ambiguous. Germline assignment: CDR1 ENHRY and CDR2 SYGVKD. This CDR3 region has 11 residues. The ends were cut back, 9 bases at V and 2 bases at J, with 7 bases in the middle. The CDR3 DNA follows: TGTGCCATACGGGGAAACACTGAAGCTTTCTTT. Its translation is CAIRGNTEAFF.

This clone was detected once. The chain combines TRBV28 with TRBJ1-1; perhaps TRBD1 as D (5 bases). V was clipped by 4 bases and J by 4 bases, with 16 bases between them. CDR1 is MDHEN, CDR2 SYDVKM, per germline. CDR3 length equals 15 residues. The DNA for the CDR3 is TGTGCCAGCAGTTCACCCGGGGGGGAGGGCACTGAAGCTTTCTTT. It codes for CASSSPGGEGTEAFF.

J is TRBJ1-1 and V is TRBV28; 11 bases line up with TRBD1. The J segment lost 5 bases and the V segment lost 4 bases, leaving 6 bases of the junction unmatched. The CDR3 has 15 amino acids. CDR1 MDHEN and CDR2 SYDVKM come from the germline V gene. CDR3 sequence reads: CASSSGQGGLTEAFF. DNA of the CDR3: TGTGCCAGCAGTTCGGGACAGGGGGGTTTAACTGAAGCTTTCTTT.